This TCR beta chain was captured by sequencing in a study of metastatic and nonmetastatic thyroid tumors (dated by TCRdb to the early 2020s). Context from the whole study: Repertoires were compared across peripheral blood and tumor or nodule tissue samples from malignant and benign thyroid patients. General findings and caveats noted by the study authors: TCR beta diversity was reported as significantly higher in malignant tumors than in benign nodules, in both blood and tumor samples.

This clone was recorded a few times. The specificity of this receptor is unknown. One base away there is no much larger clone; base qualities are not given. The V and J ends are trimmed by 0 bases and 9 bases, leaving 12 bases between them. Taken from cysteine to phenylalanine, the CDR3 has 14 residues. Of all the DNA, just the CDR3 is kept, 42 bases in frame from base 1. According to the germline V gene, CDR1 reads MGHRA and CDR2 reads YSYEKL. No treatment had been received by any patient before thyroid surgery. Patient clinical samples collected from the early 2010s to the late 2010s were retrospectively analysed using T-cell receptor beta sequencing. The library was built by means of PCR. The sequencer was an Illumina HiSeq 4000. High-throughput sequencing was used to profile the CDR3 region of the TCR beta-chain in every patient. On the study's bioinformatics: CDR3 differences across clinicopathological groups were used to build a classifier for discriminating distant-metastatic papillary thyroid cancer patients. To measure repertoire diversity the researchers used the Shannon index, while the Morisita-Horn index served to gauge how similar the tumor and blood repertoires were. Using fastp trimming at Q25 and MiXCR clonotype assembly, TCRdb reanalyzed the public sequencing data and kept in-frame beta chains. For this entry, the V and J calls and clone size follow TCRdb and not the study's own pipeline. This sample gives approximately 40,000 clones in total; 25% to 30% of them show up just once. The biggest ten clones account for about 10% of the sample.

The material sequenced was blood. The sequence was collected from a male donor with papillary thyroid cancer or a benign thyroid nodule (not recorded which). Some clones in this sample may be carry-over from other donors' samples. Recombination joined TRBV4-1 with TRBJ1-5; the D gene cannot be resolved reliably. The CDR3 reads CASSQEGRKGPQHF. At the DNA level, the sequence is TGCGCCAGCAGCCAAGAGGGGAGGAAAGGGCCCCAGCATTTT.